This entry lists 18 T cell receptor gamma chains sequenced from one sample in a study of human gamma delta and Vdelta1 T cells. TCRdb redid the clone calls on the PCR reads with CATT. Seen here are around 4,500 gamma-chain clones, 32% observed once, and the top ten hold nearly 3%. No antigen has been assigned to these receptors. The material sequenced was Vdelta1 gamma-delta T cells from blood grown in culture (DOT cells). These receptors were taken from a human donor in good health.

The rearrangement uses TRGV2 and TRGJP2. This CDR3 spans 15 amino acids. The germline V gene encodes CDR1 EGSNGY and CDR2 YDSYNSKV. Trimming cost V 1 base and J 6 bases; bases outside gene matches: 8. The CDR3 protein is CATWDGLFGDWIKTF. The DNA for the CDR3 is TGTGCCACCTGGGACGGCCTTTTTGGTGATTGGATCAAGACGTTT.

The rearrangement joins TRGV9 to TRGJ1 or TRGJ2. J was trimmed by 7 bases and V by 0 bases; bases with no gene match: 6. There are 13 residues in the CDR3. Germline V gives CDR1 GITISATS, CDR2 ISYDGTV (reference sequence). DNA of the CDR3: TGTGCCTTGTGGGAGGTGTCACGATATAAGAAACTCTTT. It codes for CALWEVSRYKKLF.

The V call is TRGV10, the J call TRGJ1 or TRGJ2. TRGV10 is filed as an ORF, its function uncertain. Trimming at V came to 6 bases and at J to 5 bases, leaving 8 bases not matched to a gene. There are 13 residues in the CDR3. CDR3 sequence: CAAWCKGHYKKLF. CDR3 in DNA: TGTGCTGCGTGGTGTAAGGGGCATTATAAGAAACTCTTT.

This clone was picked up a small number of times. The same CDR3 arises from other DNA sequences in this sample as well. The V gene is TRGV9, the J gene TRGJ1 or TRGJ2. Germline CDR1 and CDR2: GITISATS and ISYDGTV (reference sequence). V lost 2 bases, J lost 3 bases, and 1 base stayed unmatched. The CDR3 has 12 amino acids. CDR3 DNA: TGTGCCTTGTGGGAGGCTTATTATAAGAAACTCTTT. This sequence encodes CALWEAYYKKLF.

Concerning this clone itself: One base away lies a much larger clone, so this may be a sequencing read error. The chain has TRGV2 and TRGJ1 or TRGJ2. CDR1 EGSNGY and CDR2 YDSYNSKV come from the germline V gene. V was pared by 5 bases and J by 4 bases, with 2 bases of the junction left unmatched. This CDR3 region has 11 residues. The CDR3: CATWVYYKKLF. The CDR3 region has the DNA TGTGCCACCTGGGTCTATTATAAGAAACTCTTT.

The rearrangement joins TRGV4 to TRGJ1 or TRGJ2. The CDR3 contains 13 residues. The V segment lost 3 bases and the J segment 12 bases; nucleotides outside the gene matches: 14. Germline CDR1 is EGSTGY and CDR2 is YDSYTSSV. DNA for the CDR3: TGTGCCACCTGGGATATGTTGGGCCGTTGGAAACTCTTT. It specifies CATWDMLGRWKLF.

This clone was detected a few times. V gene TRGV4 combines with J gene TRGJ1 or TRGJ2. After removal of 4 bases from V and 8 bases from J, the junction contained 5 bases not matched to a gene. The CDR3 contains 11 residues. Germline lookup yields CDR1 EGSTGY and CDR2 YDSYTSSV. CDR3 sequence reads: CATWERHKKLF. For the CDR3, the DNA is TGTGCCACCTGGGAGAGACATAAGAAACTCTTT.

A few counts support this clone. V and J are TRGV8 and TRGJ1 or TRGJ2. The ends lost 4 bases at V and 3 bases at J; junction bases unmatched: 3. This CDR3 has 12 amino acids. In germline, CDR1 is VENAVY, CDR2 YDSYNSRV. The CDR3 spells CATWDRYYKKLF. The CDR3 DNA follows: TGTGCCACCTGGGACCGTTATTATAAGAAACTCTTT.

V usage is TRGV8 and J usage is TRGJP1. Germline V lookup: CDR1 VENAVY, CDR2 YDSYNSRV. The V and J ends lost 4 bases and 2 bases, in that order; junction bases with no gene match: 4. The CDR3 runs to 14 residues. The CDR3, as DNA: TGTGCCACCTGGGAAAGGACCACTGGTTGGTTCAAGATATTT. Its translation: CATWERTTGWFKIF.

The genes are TRGV3 and TRGJ1 or TRGJ2. The V and J ends lost 4 bases and 3 bases, in that order; junction bases with no gene match: 3. Germline assignment: CDR1 VTNTFY and CDR2 YDVSTARD (reference sequence). There are 12 residues in the CDR3. The chain's CDR3 is CATWEIYYKKLF. For the CDR3, the DNA is TGTGCCACCTGGGAAATTTATTATAAGAAACTCTTT.

This clone was found once. Being one base from a much bigger clone, this may be a read error. V gene TRGV5 combines with J gene TRGJ1 or TRGJ2. Germline V gene data show CDR1 as VINAFY and CDR2 as YDVSNSKD. V shed 1 base, J shed 0 bases, and the junction held 3 bases outside the gene matches. The CDR3 runs 14 residues. Here the CDR3 reads CATWDSSNYYKKLF. CDR3 DNA sequence: TGTGCCACCTGGGACAGCTCGAATTATTATAAGAAACTCTTT.

This chain uses TRGV2 with TRGJ1 or TRGJ2. Trimming at V came to 3 bases and at J to 0 bases, leaving 11 bases not matched to a gene. Germline V CDR1 and CDR2: EGSNGY, YDSYNSKV. The CDR3 length is 16 residues. As DNA, the CDR3 is TGTGCCACCTGGGACAGGCAAGGGGAGAATTATTATAAGAAACTCTTT. This gives the protein CATWDRQGENYYKKLF.

This clone was found a few times. This specimen includes other DNA sequences encoding the same CDR3. This chain joins TRGV8 and TRGJ1 or TRGJ2. The CDR3 runs to 11 residues. Looked up from germline, CDR1 is VENAVY and CDR2 is YDSYNSRV. J gave up 7 bases and V 3 bases, and 3 bases lay outside the gene matches. The CDR3 DNA reads TGTGCCACCTGGGATTCATATAAGAAACTCTTT. Amino acids: CATWDSYKKLF.

V and J are TRGV10 and TRGJ1 or TRGJ2. TRGV10 is filed as an ORF, its function uncertain. Germline trimming cut 11 bases from V and 7 bases from J; bases unmatched to any gene: 3. The CDR3 totals 9 residues. Written as DNA, the CDR3 is TGTGCTGCGGGGTATAAGAAACTCTTT. It is translated as CAAGYKKLF.

About this clone itself: Other DNA sequences from this sample encode an identical CDR3 as well. This chain links TRGV4 with TRGJ1 or TRGJ2. The V gene's germline CDR1 is EGSTGY and CDR2 YDSYTSSV. Trimming cost V 0 bases and J 3 bases; bases outside gene matches: 5. The CDR3 has 14 residues. The CDR3 DNA is TGTGCCACCTGGGATGGGCCAAGTTATTATAAGAAACTCTTT. This codes for CATWDGPSYYKKLF.

This clone was found a few times. This chain links TRGV9 with TRGJ1 or TRGJ2. After removal of 0 bases from V and 3 bases from J, the junction contained 8 bases not matched to a gene. The CDR3 loop spans 15 amino acids. Germline CDR1 is GITISATS and CDR2 is ISYDGTV (reference sequence). The CDR3 region has the DNA TGTGCCTTGTGGGAGGTGCCCACGGTTTATTATAAGAAACTCTTT. The encoded protein is CALWEVPTVYYKKLF.

On this clone itself: This may come from a read error, since a much larger clone is one base off. This CDR3 is also generated by other DNA sequences in the sample. This chain links TRGV4 with TRGJ1 or TRGJ2. V lost 4 bases, J lost 1 base, and 7 bases stayed unmatched. Looked up from germline, CDR1 is EGSTGY and CDR2 is YDSYTSSV. The CDR3 consists of 14 residues. The CDR3 spells CATWDGQNYYKKLF. CDR3 nucleotides: TGTGCCACCTGGGACGGGCAAAATTATTATAAGAAACTCTTT.

Only a few counts were recorded for this clone. The gene calls are TRGV4 and TRGJ1 or TRGJ2. V trimming: 3 bases; J trimming: 9 bases; junction bases outside the gene matches: 8. Germline V CDR1 and CDR2: EGSTGY, YDSYTSSV. The CDR3 has 12 amino acids. CDR3 coding DNA: TGTGCCACCTGGGATTGGCACATTAAGAAACTCTTT. Translation gives CATWDWHIKKLF.